The sequence of this TCR beta chain was determined in a study of molecular identifiers for immune sequencing clone quantification. CDR3 length equals 15 residues. V shed 3 bases and J 5 bases; nucleotides not matched to a gene: 9. Per germline, CDR1 SGDLS and CDR2 YYNGEE. TCRdb re-derived calls from the PCR reads in MiXCR, one entry per CDR3 protein. The sample holds hundreds of thousands of distinct CDR3 sequences, about 25% seen once. This clonotype was recorded many times. The chain combines TRBV9 with TRBJ2-3; 7 bases are shared with TRBD1. The sequence came from a human donor in good health. Some libraries in this study had Jurkat cell RNA spiked in. The sample comprised naive CD8+ T cells from blood, with Jurkat cell RNA spiked in. Noted subset: FACS-sorted CD8+CD4-CCR7+CD45RA+ naive T cells. The CDR3 DNA reads TGTGCCAGCAGCGACGGGACAGCCTGGGAAGATACGCAGTATTTT. As protein: CASSDGTAWEDTQYF.